This TCR beta chain came from a study of intratumoral heterogeneity in liver cancer. Clones were sequenced by immunoSEQ multiplex PCR, and TCRdb holds only the in-frame ones, with some missing. Of tens of thousands of clones in the sample, approximately 73% were seen once. Study-wide points: The authors noted under-sampled tumor-infiltrating lymphocyte representation as a limitation.

This CDR3 comprises 12 residues. Germline V gene lookup returns CDR1 SEHNR and CDR2 FQNEAQ (reference sequence). Trimming took off 1 base at V and 2 bases at J, with 3 bases between the two ends. About this clone itself: The antigen remains undetermined.

Samples came from areas without visible necrosis or hemorrhage. The receptor was derived from an older woman with hepatocellular carcinoma. Here the sequenced sample was tumor-adjacent normal tissue, taken before any cancer treatment. The chain carries TRBV7-9 and TRBJ2-7; D not resolved. The CDR3 loop reads CASSLDTYEQYF. The CDR3, as DNA: TGTGCCAGCAGCTTAGATACCTACGAGCAGTACTTC.